This T cell receptor beta chain emerged from a study of CD8 T cells in ankylosing spondylitis. V shed 7 bases and J shed 9 bases, with 19 bases lying between them. Germline CDR1 reads MNHEY; CDR2 reads SMNVEV (reference sequence). The CDR3 contains 14 residues. The study, taken as a whole, reports: Typical of ankylosing spondylitis blood, it appeared, was a TCR beta motif of under 10 highly homologous variants.

Library preparation for TCR beta used quantitative 5'-RACE with molecular barcodes. TCRdb re-called the 5' RACE reads with MiXCR, one entry per CDR3 protein. The sample includes approximately 220,000 distinct CDR3 sequences, over 9.5% of them seen just once. This clonotype was seen more than once but under ten times. Its specificity is not known. This sequence was found in a male donor with ankylosing spondylitis or in good health (not recorded which). This chain connects TRBV27 to TRBJ1-5; D remains ambiguous. The sample was blood, either unsorted or a sorted T cell fraction (not recorded which). This CDR3 reads CASTALPPGWPQHF. The CDR3 DNA is TGTGCCAGCACTGCCCTCCCCCCGGGGTGGCCCCAGCATTTT.